The table lists the clone carrying this T cell receptor (beta chain) with a few counts. Its antigen is not known. The V gene's germline CDR1 is WNHNN and CDR2 SYGVQD (reference sequence). This CDR3 region has 16 residues. Trimming at V came to 2 bases and at J to 2 bases, leaving 4 bases not matched to a gene. Each CDR3 protein gets one entry after TCRdb re-called the 5' RACE reads with MiXCR. Here the sample spans 460,000 or so distinct CDR3 sequences, 13% to 15% being singletons. These data come from a study of identical twins. Broader study findings: For cord blood, abundant beta clonotypes had fewer insertions, unlike memory repertoires, which showed none.

The sample was also linked to a second study, of yellow fever vaccine responses in identical twins.

The gene calls are TRBV10-1 and TRBJ2-1; TRBD1 matches at 9 bases. The specimen was CD4+ T cells sorted from blood. The TCR originated in a woman between 18 and 29 years old in good health. CDR3 DNA sequence: TGCGCCAGCAGTGAGAGTGGGGACAGGGCCTACAATGAGCAGTTCTTC. It encodes CASSESGDRAYNEQFF.